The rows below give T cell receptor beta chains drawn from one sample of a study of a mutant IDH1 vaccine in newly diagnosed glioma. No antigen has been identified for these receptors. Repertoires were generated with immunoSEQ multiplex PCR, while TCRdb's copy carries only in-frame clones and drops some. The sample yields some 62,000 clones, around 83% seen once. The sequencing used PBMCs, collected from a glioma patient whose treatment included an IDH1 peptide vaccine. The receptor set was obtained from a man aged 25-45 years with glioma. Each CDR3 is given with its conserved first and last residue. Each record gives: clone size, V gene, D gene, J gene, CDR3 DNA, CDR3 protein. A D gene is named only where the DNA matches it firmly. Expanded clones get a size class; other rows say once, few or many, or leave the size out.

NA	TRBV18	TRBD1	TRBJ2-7	TGTGCCAGCAGAACAGGGGTAGGGTCCTACGAGCAGTACTTC	CASRTGVGSYEQYF
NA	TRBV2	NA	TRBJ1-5	TGTGCCAGCCAGACAACCAGCAATCAGCCCCAGCATTTT	CASQTTSNQPQHF
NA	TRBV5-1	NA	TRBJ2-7	TGCGCCAGCAGCACCGGGGACGGCTACGAGCAGTACTTC	CASSTGDGYEQYF
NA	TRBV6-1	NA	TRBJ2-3	TGTGCCAGCAGTGAAACGGACGTACGAGATACGCAGTATTTT	CASSETDVRDTQYF
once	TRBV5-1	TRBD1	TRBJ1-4	TGCGCCAGCAGCCATCTCCCGGGGACAGGGGGCGAAAAACTGTTTTTT	CASSHLPGTGGEKLFF
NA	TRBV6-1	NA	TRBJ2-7	TGTGCCAGCATGCAGGCCAGCTCCTACGAGCAGTACTTC	CASMQASSYEQYF
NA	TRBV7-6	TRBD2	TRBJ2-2	TGTGCCAGCAGCTTAGCGAAGGCTAGCGGGGGGCAGAACACCGGGGAGCTGTTTTTT	CASSLAKASGGQNTGELFF
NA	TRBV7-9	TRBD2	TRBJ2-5	TGTGCCAGCAGCCCTAGCGGGGGGGGAGAGACCCAGTACTTC	CASSPSGGGETQYF
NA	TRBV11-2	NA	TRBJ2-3	TGTGCCAGCAGCTCCCACCGAGGAGATACGCAGTATTTT	CASSSHRGDTQYF
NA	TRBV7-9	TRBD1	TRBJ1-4	TGTGCCAGCAGGGAGTCAGGGGGCTCTAATGAAAAACTGTTTTTT	CASRESGGSNEKLFF
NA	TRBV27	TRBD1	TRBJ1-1	TGTGCCAGCAGTTCGGGGACAGGGTACATGAACACTGAAGCTTTCTTT	CASSSGTGYMNTEAFF
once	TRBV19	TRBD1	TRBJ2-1	TGTGCCAGTAGTATAGGGACAGGCAATGAGCAGTTCTTC	CASSIGTGNEQFF
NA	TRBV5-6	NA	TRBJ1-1	TGTGCCAGCAGCCAAGGACGGATGGCCATGAACACTGAAGCTTTCTTT	CASSQGRMAMNTEAFF
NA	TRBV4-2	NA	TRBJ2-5	TGTGCCAGCAGCCAAAGGGGGGCCGGGACAGCAGAGACCCAGTACTTC	CASSQRGAGTAETQYF
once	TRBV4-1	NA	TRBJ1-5	TGCGCCAGCAGCCAACCCCTCCTGGGGATAAATCAGCCCCAGCATTTT	CASSQPLLGINQPQHF
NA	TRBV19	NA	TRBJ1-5	TGTGCCAGTAGTACACTTAGCAATCAGCCCCAGCATTTT	CASSTLSNQPQHF
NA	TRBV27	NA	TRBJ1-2	TGTGCCAGCAGTTTCTTGCCGTTTTTCTATGGCTACACCTTC	CASSFLPFFYGYTF
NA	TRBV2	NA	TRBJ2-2	TGTGCCAGCAGTGGTGGGCAGAACACCGGGGAGCTGTTTTTT	CASSGGQNTGELFF
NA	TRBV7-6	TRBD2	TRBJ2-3	TGTGCCAGCAGCCTCGGGACTAGCTATGCCCTCACAGATACGCAGTATTTT	CASSLGTSYALTDTQYF
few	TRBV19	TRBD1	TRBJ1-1	TGTGCCAGTAGTACTCAGGGGGTAGGCACTGAAGCTTTCTTT	CASSTQGVGTEAFF
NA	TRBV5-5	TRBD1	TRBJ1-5	TGTGCCAGCAGCTTGGTAGGACAGGGAATTCGTGAGCCCCAGCATTTT	CASSLVGQGIREPQHF
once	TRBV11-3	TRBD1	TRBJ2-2	TGTGCCAGCAGCCCAGGACAGGGGGCTGGCGGGGAGCTGTTTTTT	CASSPGQGAGGELFF
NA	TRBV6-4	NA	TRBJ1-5	TGTGCCAGCAGTGTCGAGAAAAATCAGCCCCAGCATTTT	CASSVEKNQPQHF
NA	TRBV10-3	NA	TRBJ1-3	TGTGCCATCAGTGAGTCGGGCAGGCAACTCCTATATTTT	CAISESGRQLLYF
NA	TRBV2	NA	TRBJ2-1	TGTGCCAGCAGTCTCCAACAAGCGGAGCAGTTCTTC	CASSLQQAEQFF
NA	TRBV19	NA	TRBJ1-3	TGTGCCAGTAAAACCTCCTCTGGAAACACCATATATTTT	CASKTSSGNTIYF
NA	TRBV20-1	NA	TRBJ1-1	TGCAGTGCGGCCGCGGGTACTGAAGCTTTCTTT	CSAAAGTEAFF
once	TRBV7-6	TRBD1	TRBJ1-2	TGTGCCAGCAGCTCACGACAGGGGATGAACTATGGCTACACCTTC	CASSSRQGMNYGYTF
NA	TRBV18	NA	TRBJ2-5	TGTGCCAGCTCACCACTGCTTCAAGAGACCCAGTACTTC	CASSPLLQETQYF
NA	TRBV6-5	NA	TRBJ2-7	TGTGCCAGCAGCCGAGGTAGCGGCCGCTACGAGCAGTACTTC	CASSRGSGRYEQYF
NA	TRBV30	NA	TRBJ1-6	TGTGCCTGGGAAAACGGACCAGGAACAGCGATTGGGGGTTCACCCCTCCACTTT	CAWENGPGTAIGGSPLHF
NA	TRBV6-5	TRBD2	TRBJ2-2	TGTGCCAGCCGCTATAGCCTAGCGGCTGGGGAGCTGTTTTTT	CASRYSLAAGELFF
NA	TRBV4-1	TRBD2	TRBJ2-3	TGCGCCAGCAGCCTAAGCGGGGGGGCCATAGATACGCAGTATTTT	CASSLSGGAIDTQYF
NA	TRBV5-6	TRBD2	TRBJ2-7	TGTGCCAGCAGCTTATCGGGACTAGGGTTGGCCTACGAGCAGTACTTC	CASSLSGLGLAYEQYF
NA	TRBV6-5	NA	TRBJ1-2	TGTGCCAGCAGTCAACAGGACACCTATGGCTACACCTTC	CASSQQDTYGYTF
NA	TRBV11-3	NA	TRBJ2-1	TGTGCCAGCAGCCGCACACGTACCCACAATGAGCAGTTCTTC	CASSRTRTHNEQFF
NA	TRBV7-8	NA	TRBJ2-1	TGTGCCAGCAGCTATGGACAATCGGACTACAATGAGCAGTTCTTC	CASSYGQSDYNEQFF
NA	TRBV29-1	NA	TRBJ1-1	TGCAGCGCCAGGGAGGGGACGAACACTGAAGCTTTCTTT	CSAREGTNTEAFF
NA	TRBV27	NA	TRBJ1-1	TGTGCCAGCAGTTTATCGAGGGTTTCGAACACTGAAGCTTTCTTT	CASSLSRVSNTEAFF
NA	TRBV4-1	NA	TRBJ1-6	TGCGCCAGCAGCCACAGAGATCTAAGCTCCTATAATTCACCCCTCCACTTT	CASSHRDLSSYNSPLHF
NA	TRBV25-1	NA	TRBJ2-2	TGTGCCAGCAGTGAATGGGGAAGGAACACCGGGGAGCTGTTTTTT	CASSEWGRNTGELFF
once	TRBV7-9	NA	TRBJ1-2	TGTGCCAGCCCCCTAGGAGGGAAGCATAACTATGGCTACACCTTC	CASPLGGKHNYGYTF
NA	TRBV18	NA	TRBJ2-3	TGTGCCAGCTCCCTCACAGATACGCAGTATTTT	CASSLTDTQYF
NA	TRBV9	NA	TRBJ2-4	TGTGCCAGCAGCGCCACCGGGGGGCCCCTCAAAAACATTCAGTACTTC	CASSATGGPLKNIQYF
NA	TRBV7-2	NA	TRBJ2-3	TGTGCCAGCAGCTTAGGGCCTGGTGACAGTAGCACAGATACGCAGTATTTT	CASSLGPGDSSTDTQYF
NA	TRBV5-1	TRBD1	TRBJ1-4	TGCGCCAGCAGCAACGACAGGGCCGCTAATGAAAAACTGTTTTTT	CASSNDRAANEKLFF
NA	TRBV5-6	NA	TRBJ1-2	TGTGCCAGCAGCAGACGGGGTCCCAACTATGGCTACACCTTC	CASSRRGPNYGYTF
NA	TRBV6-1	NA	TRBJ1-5	TGTGCCAGCAGTGAAGCGAGACAGTCTAGCAATCAGCCCCAGCATTTT	CASSEARQSSNQPQHF
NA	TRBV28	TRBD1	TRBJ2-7	TGTGCCAGCAGTTTTGTGGGACAGAATTACGAGCAGTACTTC	CASSFVGQNYEQYF
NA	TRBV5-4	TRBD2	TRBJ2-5	TGTGCCAGCAGCTGGGGACTAACTCAAGAGACCCAGTACTTC	CASSWGLTQETQYF